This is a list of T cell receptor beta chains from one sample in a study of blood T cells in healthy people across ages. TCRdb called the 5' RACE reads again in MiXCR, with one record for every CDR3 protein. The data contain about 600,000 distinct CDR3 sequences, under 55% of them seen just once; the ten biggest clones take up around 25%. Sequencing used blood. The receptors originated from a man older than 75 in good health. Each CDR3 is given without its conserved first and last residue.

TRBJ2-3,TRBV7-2,ASSLVGGGVDTQY
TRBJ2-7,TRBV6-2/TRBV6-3,ASSWAGSSYEQY
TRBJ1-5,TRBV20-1,SARSYSNQPQH
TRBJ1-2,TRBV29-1,SVNRGRLSDGYT
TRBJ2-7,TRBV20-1,SARDRRGGYEQY
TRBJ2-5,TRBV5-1,ASSSPGAQETQY
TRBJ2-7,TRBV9,ASSTTGNTYEQY
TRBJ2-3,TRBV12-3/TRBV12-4,ASSPGLAGGSDTQY
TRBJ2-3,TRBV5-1,ASSTRLSTDTQY
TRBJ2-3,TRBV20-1,SARIGGRPDTQY
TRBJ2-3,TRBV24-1,ATSEQGLAGGEQY
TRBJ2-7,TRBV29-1,SGGSNTGEQY
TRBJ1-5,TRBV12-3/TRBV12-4,ASSLGSLIQPQH
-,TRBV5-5,ASSGQGDEQY
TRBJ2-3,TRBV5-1,ASSPAGPYRTDTQY
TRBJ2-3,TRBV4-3,ASSPPLAGPCTDTQY
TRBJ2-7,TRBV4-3,ASSRGATSVYEQY
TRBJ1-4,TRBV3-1,ASSPTGGTEKLF
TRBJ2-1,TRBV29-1,SVGFRLAGANEQF
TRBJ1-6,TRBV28,ASRPTHNSPLH
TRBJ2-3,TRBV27,ASSVWTSGVTDTQY
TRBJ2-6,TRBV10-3,AISESLPRGNSGANVLT
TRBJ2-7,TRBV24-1,ATVKGTNYEQY
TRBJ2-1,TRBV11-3,ASSRGRPGDEQF
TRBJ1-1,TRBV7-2,ASTSAAEAF
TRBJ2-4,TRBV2,ASRDSGGVNIQY
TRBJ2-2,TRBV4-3,ASSQDRAANTGELF
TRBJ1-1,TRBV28,ASTLGGLPEAF
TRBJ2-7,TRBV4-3,ASSQARTVGEQY
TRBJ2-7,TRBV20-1,SAREGGSFSYEQY
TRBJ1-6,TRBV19,ASRVRDGNSPLH
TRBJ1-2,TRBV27,ASSLIVGGGYGYT
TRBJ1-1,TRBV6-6,ASRNLDGTEAF
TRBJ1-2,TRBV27,ASSRQAANYGYT
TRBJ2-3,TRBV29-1,SVENRTKGDTQY
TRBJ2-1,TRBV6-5,ASSKMRNEQF
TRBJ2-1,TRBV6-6,ASSLSGGVFSPDEQF
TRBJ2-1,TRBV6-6,ASSYSGRGLDEQF
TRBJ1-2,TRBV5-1,ASSIGPRQGLGYT
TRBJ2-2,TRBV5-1,ATRVEVRTGELF
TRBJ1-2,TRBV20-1,SASGRGRYGYT